The 10 T cell receptor beta chains given below trace back to one sample, sequenced in a study of T cell changes during pregnancy in multiple sclerosis. Produced via immunoSEQ multiplex PCR; TCRdb's table is partial and in-frame only. The profile shows about 70,000 clones, around nine tenths of them singletons. Sample: CD4+ T cells from peripheral blood mononuclear cells, taken after pregnancy. The origin of the receptors is a female donor with multiple sclerosis, enrolled in a pregnancy study.

This clone is a singleton in its sample. This chain links TRBV5-1 with TRBJ2-5, with 8 bases identical to TRBD2. The germline CDR1 and CDR2 sequences are SGHRS and YFSETQ. Trimming removed 4 bases from V and 4 bases from J; junction bases left unmatched: 3. CDR3 length: 13 amino acids. In DNA, the CDR3 is TGCGCCAGCAGCCCGGGACTAGGAGAGACCCAGTACTTC. Its protein is CASSPGLGETQYF.

This clone appeared a single time. This sequence joins TRBV5-5 and TRBJ1-2; 9 bases are a match to TRBD1. Germline assignment: CDR1 SGHKS and CDR2 YYEKEE (reference sequence). This CDR3 spans 15 amino acids. Trimming at V came to 3 bases and at J to 3 bases, leaving 6 bases not matched to a gene. The CDR3 sequence: CASSWRDRADYGYTF. The CDR3, as DNA: TGTGCCAGCAGCTGGAGGGACAGGGCGGACTATGGCTACACCTTC.

The chain joins TRBV7-2 to TRBJ2-1; a possible D gene is TRBD2 (7 bases). V gave up 1 base and J gave up 5 bases, with 15 bases separating them. Germline CDR1 SGHTA, CDR2 FQGNSA. The CDR3 loop spans 16 amino acids. The CDR3 DNA reads as TGTGCCAGCAGCTTAGGCGGGGGCCGCTTCAACAATGAGCAGTTCTTC. Translation gives CASSLGGGRFNNEQFF.

V is TRBV9 and J is TRBJ2-7; tentative D call: TRBD2 (5 bases). CDR3 length equals 12 residues. Per the germline V gene, CDR1 is SGDLS and CDR2 is YYNGEE. The germline V and J ends were trimmed by 0 bases and 7 bases, with 8 bases remaining between them. In DNA, the CDR3 is TGTGCCAGCAGCGTAGTAGGAGGTGAGCAGTACTTC. Amino acids: CASSVVGGEQYF.

This clone was found a few times. The CDR3 here is CASSESGLRADTQYF. The CDR3 nucleotides are TGTGCCAGTAGTGAATCGGGACTCCGGGCAGATACGCAGTATTTT. The V call is TRBV19, the J call TRBJ2-3, with a tentative D call TRBD2 (6 bases). Germline V CDR1 and CDR2: LNHDA, SQIVND (reference sequence). Trimming took 5 bases from V and 4 from J, leaving 16 bases between them. CDR3 length equals 15 residues.

The V and J genes are TRBV9 and TRBJ2-7, with 8 nucleotides matching TRBD2. This CDR3 spans 14 amino acids. V dropped 0 bases and J dropped 4; count of bases not matched to a gene: 3. Germline CDR1 SGDLS, CDR2 YYNGEE. CDR3 nucleotides: TGTGCCAGCAGCGTAGGGTCGGGAGGGTACGAGCAGTACTTC. It codes for CASSVGSGGYEQYF.

This chain links TRBV4-2 with TRBJ2-7; TRBD2 might be the D (5 bases). Germline V gives CDR1 LGHNA, CDR2 YNFKEQ. Between the trimmed V and J ends, which lost 2 bases and 3 bases, there was a span of 23 bases. CDR3 length equals 18 residues. CDR3 in DNA: TGTGCCAGCAGCCAAACGTACCCGGTCGCGGGCCAGGTCTACGAGCAGTACTTC. As protein: CASSQTYPVAGQVYEQYF.

The genes are TRBV13 and TRBJ2-7; 8 nucleotides line up with TRBD2. Germline values: CDR1 PRHDT, CDR2 FYEKMQ (reference sequence). This CDR3 comprises 14 residues. V lost 5 bases and J lost 0; bases outside the gene matches: 3. The CDR3 DNA is TGTGCCAGCAGCCCCCGGGGGGGCTCCTACGAGCAGTACTTC. Residues: CASSPRGGSYEQYF.

This chain links TRBV7-9 with TRBJ2-1; TRBD2 aligns across 11 bases. Germline lookup yields CDR1 SEHNR and CDR2 FQNEAQ (reference sequence). V lost 5 bases and J lost 4; bases outside the gene matches: 7. The CDR3 is 16 amino acids. CDR3 loop: CASSPSLAGVYNEQFF. For the CDR3, the DNA is TGTGCCAGCAGCCCATCACTAGCGGGAGTATACAATGAGCAGTTCTTC. The entire variable domain, with the rest obtained from reference TRBV7-9 and TRBJ2-1, is as follows: DTGVSQNPRHKITKRGQNVTFRCDPISEHNRLYWYRQTLGQGPEFLTYFQNEAQLEKSRLLSDRFSAERPKGSFSTLEIQRTEQGDSAMYLCASSPSLAGVYNEQFFGPGTRLTVL.

The chain recombines TRBV5-4 with TRBJ2-3, with 11 positions matching TRBD2. The germline V gene encodes CDR1 SGHNT and CDR2 YYREEE (reference sequence). V was pared by 0 bases and J by 1 base, with 7 bases of the junction left unmatched. The CDR3 contains 18 residues. CDR3: CASSLGPLAGGGTDTQYF. CDR3 DNA sequence: TGTGCCAGCAGCTTGGGCCCCTTAGCGGGAGGGGGCACAGATACGCAGTATTTT.